This T cell receptor (beta chain) is drawn from a study of shared clonotypes between healthy human individuals. Original handling: With immunoSEQ giving junction-only sequences and no quality scores, filtering differed. The repertoire was sequenced with immunoSEQ multiplex PCR; TCRdb's copy has only in-frame clones and lacks some. That table gives V, J and clone size, and the DNA gave D and trimming. The table includes over a million clones, more than 60% detected once. CDR1 SGHTA and CDR2 FQGNSA come from the germline V gene. V lost 5 bases, J lost 1 base, and 8 bases lay in between. The CDR3 totals 13 residues.

The V call is TRBV7-2, the J call TRBJ1-1, with D maybe TRBD1 (5 bases). The sequence was obtained from a man between 18 and 35 years old in good health. The sample consisted of memory CD4+ T cells sorted from blood. Subset denoted: CD45RA-negative fraction. CDR3 in amino acids: CASSTRENTEAFF. The CDR3 bases are TGTGCCAGCAGCACCAGGGAGAACACTGAAGCTTTCTTT.